This TCR beta chain came from a study of T-cell memory formation after mild COVID-19. Broader study findings: Within pre-infection memory, some responding clones were found, suggesting cross-reactive memory joined.

This clonotype came up a few times. Its antigen remains unknown. The 5'RACE method, run with constant-segment primers, produced TCR alpha and TCR beta cDNA libraries (carrying sample barcodes and UMIs). TCRdb reprocessed the 5' RACE reads with MiXCR, giving one entry per CDR3 protein. This table holds 350,000 to 400,000 distinct CDR3 sequences, over 13% found once. CDR3 length: 13 residues. Germline CDR1 reads GTSNPN; CDR2 reads SVGIG (reference sequence). Trimming left V 0 bases short and J 2 bases short, with 7 bases between. This sequence was found in a man aged 18 to 30 who had mild COVID-19 (a few samples of this study predate the infection). Cell type and time point are not known. Sequenced material: PBMCs or a T cell subset sorted from them (not recorded which). V usage is TRBV30 and J usage is TRBJ1-2; D gene ambiguous. The CDR3 coding sequence is TGTGCCTGGAGTGTTGCCTCGAACTATGGCTACACCTTC. Residues: CAWSVASNYGYTF.